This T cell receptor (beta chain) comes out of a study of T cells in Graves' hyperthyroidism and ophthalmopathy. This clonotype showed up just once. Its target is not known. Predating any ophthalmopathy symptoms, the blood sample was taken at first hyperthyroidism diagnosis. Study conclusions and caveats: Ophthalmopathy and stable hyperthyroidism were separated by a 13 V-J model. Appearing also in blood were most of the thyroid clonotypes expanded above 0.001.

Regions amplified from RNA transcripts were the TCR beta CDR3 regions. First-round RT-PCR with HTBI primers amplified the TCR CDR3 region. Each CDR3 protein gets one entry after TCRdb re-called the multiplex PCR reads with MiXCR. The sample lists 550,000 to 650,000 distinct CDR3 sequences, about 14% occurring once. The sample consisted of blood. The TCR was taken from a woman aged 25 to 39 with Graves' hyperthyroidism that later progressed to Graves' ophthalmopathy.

CDR3 sequence (DNA): TGTGCCAGCAGCTTTGACACCAATTCACCCCTCCACTTT. Translated, it gives CASSFDTNSPLHF. V usage is TRBV7-9 and J usage is TRBJ1-6; D is undetermined. Germline CDR1 and CDR2: SEHNR and FQNEAQ (reference sequence). Deletions cut 3 bases from V and 7 bases from J, with 7 bases between. CDR3 length equals 13 residues. The entire variable domain, with the rest obtained from reference TRBV7-9 and TRBJ1-6, is as follows: DTGVSQNPRHKITKRGQNVTFRCDPISEHNRLYWYRQTLGQGPEFLTYFQNEAQLEKSRLLSDRFSAERPKGSFSTLEIQRTEQGDSAMYLCASSFDTNSPLHFGNGTRLTVT.